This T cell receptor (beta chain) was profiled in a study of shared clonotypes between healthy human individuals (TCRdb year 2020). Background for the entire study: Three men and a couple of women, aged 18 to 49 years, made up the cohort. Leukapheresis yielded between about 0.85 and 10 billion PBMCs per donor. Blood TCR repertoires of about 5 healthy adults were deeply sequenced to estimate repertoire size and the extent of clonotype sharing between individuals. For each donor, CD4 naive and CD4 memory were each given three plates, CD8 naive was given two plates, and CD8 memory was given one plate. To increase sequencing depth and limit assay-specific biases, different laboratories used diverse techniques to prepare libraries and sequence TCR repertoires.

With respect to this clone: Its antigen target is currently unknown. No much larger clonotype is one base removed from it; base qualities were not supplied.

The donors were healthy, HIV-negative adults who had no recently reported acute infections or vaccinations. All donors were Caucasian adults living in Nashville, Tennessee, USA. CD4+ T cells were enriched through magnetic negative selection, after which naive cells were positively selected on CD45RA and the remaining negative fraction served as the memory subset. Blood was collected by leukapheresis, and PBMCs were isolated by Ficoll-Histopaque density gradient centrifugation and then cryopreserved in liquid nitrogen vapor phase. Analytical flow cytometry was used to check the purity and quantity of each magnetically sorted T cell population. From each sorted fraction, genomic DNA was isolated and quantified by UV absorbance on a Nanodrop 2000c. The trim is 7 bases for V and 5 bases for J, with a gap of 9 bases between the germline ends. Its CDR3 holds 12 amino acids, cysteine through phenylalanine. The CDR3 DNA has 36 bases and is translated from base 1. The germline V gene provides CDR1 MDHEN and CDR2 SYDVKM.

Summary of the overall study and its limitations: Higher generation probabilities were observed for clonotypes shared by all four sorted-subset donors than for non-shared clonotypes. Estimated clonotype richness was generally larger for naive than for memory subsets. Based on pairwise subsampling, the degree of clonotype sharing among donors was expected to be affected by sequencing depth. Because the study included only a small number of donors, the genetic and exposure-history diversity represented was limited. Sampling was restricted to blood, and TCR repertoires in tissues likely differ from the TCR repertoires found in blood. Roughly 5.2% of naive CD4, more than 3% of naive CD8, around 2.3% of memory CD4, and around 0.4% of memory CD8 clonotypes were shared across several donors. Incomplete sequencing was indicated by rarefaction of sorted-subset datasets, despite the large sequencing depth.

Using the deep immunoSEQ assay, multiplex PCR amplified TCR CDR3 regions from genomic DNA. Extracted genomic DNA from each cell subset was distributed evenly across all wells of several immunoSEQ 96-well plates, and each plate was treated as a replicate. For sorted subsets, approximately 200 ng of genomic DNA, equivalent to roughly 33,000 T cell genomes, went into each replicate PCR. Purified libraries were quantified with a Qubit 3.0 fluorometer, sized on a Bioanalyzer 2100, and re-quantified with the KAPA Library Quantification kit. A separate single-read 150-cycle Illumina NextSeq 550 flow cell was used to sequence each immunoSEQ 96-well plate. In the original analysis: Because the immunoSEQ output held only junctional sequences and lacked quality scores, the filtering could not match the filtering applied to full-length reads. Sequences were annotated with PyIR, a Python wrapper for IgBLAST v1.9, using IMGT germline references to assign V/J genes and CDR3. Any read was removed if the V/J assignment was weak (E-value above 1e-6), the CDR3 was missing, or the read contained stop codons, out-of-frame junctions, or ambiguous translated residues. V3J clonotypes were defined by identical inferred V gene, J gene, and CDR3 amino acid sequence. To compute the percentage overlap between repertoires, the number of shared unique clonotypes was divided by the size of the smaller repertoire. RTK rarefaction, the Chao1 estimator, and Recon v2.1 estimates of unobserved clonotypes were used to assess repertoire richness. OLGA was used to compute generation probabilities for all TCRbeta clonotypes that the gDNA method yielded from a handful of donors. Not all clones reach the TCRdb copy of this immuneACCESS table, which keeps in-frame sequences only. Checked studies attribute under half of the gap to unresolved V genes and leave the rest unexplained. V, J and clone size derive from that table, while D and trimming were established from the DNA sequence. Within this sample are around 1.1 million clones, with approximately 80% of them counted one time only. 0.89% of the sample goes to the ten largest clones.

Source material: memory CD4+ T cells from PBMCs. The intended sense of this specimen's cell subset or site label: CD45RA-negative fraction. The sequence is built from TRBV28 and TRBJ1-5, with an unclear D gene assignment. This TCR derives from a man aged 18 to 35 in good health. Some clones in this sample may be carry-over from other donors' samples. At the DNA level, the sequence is TGTGCCAGCAAAGTCGGGGATCAGCCCCAGCATTTT. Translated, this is CASKVGDQPQHF.